This T cell receptor beta chain was retrieved from a study of technical replicates of blood from several donors. The method was immunoSEQ multiplex PCR; TCRdb's version includes in-frame clones alone and lacks a portion of them. Here the sample spans about 50,000 clones, nearly 95% being singletons. What was sequenced was PBMCs. This TCR came from a human donor in good health. Some clones in this sample may be carry-over from other donors' samples.

The CDR3 region has the DNA TGTGCCAGCAGCTTAGGTGGGGCCTTAACCGGGGAGCTGTTTTTT. Residues: CASSLGGALTGELFF. The genes are TRBV5-4 and TRBJ2-2, with a possible D match to TRBD1 (5 bases). Trimming stripped 2 bases from V and 5 bases from J, with 13 bases between. This CDR3 has 15 residues. CDR1 and CDR2 (germline): SGHNT, YYREEE (reference sequence).